The 31 T cell receptor beta chains below all came from one sample that was sequenced in a study of blood T cell repertoires in COVID-19. The repertoire was sequenced with immunoSEQ multiplex PCR; TCRdb's copy has only in-frame clones and lacks some. The sample yields 240,000 or so clones, about 88% seen once. The sample comprised peripheral blood. The receptors shown here come from a woman in her seventies with active or convalescent COVID-19.

The chain couples TRBV5-5 to TRBJ1-6; a possible D gene is TRBD1 (6 bases). The CDR3 totals 15 residues. Germline CDR1 reads SGHKS; CDR2 reads YYEKEE (reference sequence). V lost 4 bases to trimming and J lost 9 bases, with 17 bases between them. As DNA, the CDR3 is TGTGCCAGCAGCGTCACAGGGAATGGGGCTTCACCCCTCCACTTT. Its protein product is CASSVTGNGASPLHF.

The V call is TRBV27, the J call TRBJ2-1, with D uncertain. Looked up from germline, CDR1 is MNHEY and CDR2 is SMNVEV (reference sequence). V lost 5 bases to trimming and J lost 3 bases, with 2 bases between them. The CDR3 runs 11 residues. The CDR3, as DNA: TGTGCCAGCAGTCACTACAATGAGCAGTTCTTC. The encoded protein is CASSHYNEQFF.

This chain joins TRBV7-9 and TRBJ1-5, with TRBD1 matching over 9 bases. The CDR3 length is 16 residues. The germline gives CDR1 SEHNR, CDR2 FQNEAQ (reference sequence). J was trimmed by 4 bases and V by 6 bases; bases with no gene match: 10. CDR3 sequence (DNA): TGTGCCAGCAGTCCGCCCGGGACAGGGAGGAATCAGCCCCAGCATTTT. Amino acids: CASSPPGTGRNQPQHF.

Here the CDR3 DNA reads TGTGCCAGCAGCTTAGCAAGGGGGCTGTCCTACGAGCAGTACTTC. Translating it yields CASSLARGLSYEQYF. The rearrangement links TRBV7-2 to TRBJ2-7; 7 bases are shared with TRBD1. The CDR3 spans 15 residues. Germline V lookup: CDR1 SGHTA, CDR2 FQGNSA. With 0 bases clipped from V and 1 base from J, the junction kept 3 bases outside the gene matches. Looking up the rest from reference TRBV7-2 and TRBJ2-7 gives the full variable domain: GAGVSQSPSNKVTEKGKDVELRCDPISGHTALYWYRQSLGQGLEFLIYFQGNSAPDKSGLPSDRFSAERTGGSVSTLTIQRTQQEDSAVYLCASSLARGLSYEQYFGPGTRLTVT.

The rearrangement uses TRBV4-3 and TRBJ2-1; TRBD1 matches 9 bases. The trim removed 0 bases at V and 7 bases at J, leaving 10 bases unmatched. The germline CDR1 and CDR2 sequences are LGHNA and YSLEER. This CDR3 region has 17 residues. Here the CDR3 DNA reads TGCGCCAGCAGCCAAGATCCCCTCCGGGACAGGGTAAATGAGCAGTTCTTC. Amino acids: CASSQDPLRDRVNEQFF.

This rearrangement joins TRBV3-1 (or the pseudogene TRBV3-2) to TRBJ1-4, with 8 bases that match TRBD1. Germline assignment: CDR1 LGHDT and CDR2 YNNKEL (reference sequence). Losses at the gene ends were 1 base for V and 8 bases for J; bases not matched to a gene: 9. The length of the CDR3 is 16 residues. CDR3 protein: CASSQGWAGGGEKLFF. CDR3 bases: TGTGCCAGCAGCCAAGGCTGGGCAGGGGGCGGGGAAAAACTGTTTTTT.

The CDR3 loop is CSASLGQGGEKLFF. The CDR3 bases are TGCAGTGCTAGTCTGGGACAGGGGGGTGAAAAACTGTTTTTT. The chain employs TRBV20-1 and TRBJ1-4, with TRBD1 identical over 11 bases. V dropped 3 bases and J dropped 7; count of bases not matched to a gene: 4. CDR1 DFQATT and CDR2 SNEGSKA come from the germline V gene (reference sequence). The CDR3 has 14 amino acids.

V usage is TRBV7-9 and J usage is TRBJ1-1; possible D gene TRBD1, 5 bases. This CDR3 spans 16 amino acids. Germline loops: CDR1 SEHNR, CDR2 FQNEAQ (reference sequence). Trimming cost V 2 bases and J 1 base, with 14 bases left between them. The CDR3 protein is CASSLPRAGGNTEAFF. In DNA form, the CDR3 reads TGTGCCAGCAGCTTACCCAGGGCGGGGGGGAACACTGAAGCTTTCTTT.

The chain recombines TRBV6-5 with TRBJ1-3; no definite D call. This CDR3 has 13 residues. With 4 bases removed from V and 4 bases from J, the gap between germline ends came to 8 bases. Germline V gene lookup returns CDR1 MNHEY and CDR2 SVGAGI. This chain's CDR3 is CASSSRRGNTIYF. The CDR3 DNA reads TGTGCCAGCAGTTCTCGGAGGGGAAACACCATATATTTT.

The rearrangement uses TRBV11-2 and TRBJ2-7, with D possibly being TRBD2 (6 bases). CDR3 length equals 15 residues. Germline V CDR1 and CDR2: SGHAT, FQNNGV. Trimming cost V 0 bases and J 0 bases, with 9 bases left between them. CDR3 coding DNA: TGTGCCAGCAGCTTAGATCTGACTAGCTCCTACGAGCAGTACTTC. Translating gives CASSLDLTSSYEQYF.

This clone was counted between two and nine times. The chain uses TRBV19 and TRBJ2-2; the D gene is possibly TRBD1 (5 bases). Germline CDR1 and CDR2: LNHDA and SQIVND (reference sequence). The CDR3 loop spans 14 amino acids. Trimming pared 9 bases from V and 5 bases from J, leaving 16 bases between. The CDR3: CASVRGRETGELFF. The CDR3 nucleotides read TGTGCCAGCGTTAGGGGCAGGGAAACCGGGGAGCTGTTTTTT.

This clone was detected once. The V gene is TRBV6-5, the J gene TRBJ1-4; TRBD1 is a possible D gene (5 bases). The V gene's germline CDR1 is MNHEY and CDR2 SVGAGI. Trimming shortened V by 7 bases and J by 8 bases, and 14 bases separated the two germline ends. CDR3 length: 13 residues. The CDR3 region has the DNA TGTGCCAGCACTAAGGGGCGGAAGGAAAAACTGTTTTTT. It is translated as CASTKGRKEKLFF.

CDR3 coding DNA: TGTGCCAGCAGTTACCTCCAGGGGCGATACAATGAGCAGTTCTTC. Encoded protein: CASSYLQGRYNEQFF. The rearrangement links TRBV6-2 or TRBV6-3 to TRBJ2-1; D is possibly TRBD1 (6 bases). The germline V and J ends were trimmed by 2 bases and 4 bases, with 12 bases remaining between them. CDR3 length equals 15 residues. From germline, CDR1 is MNHEY and CDR2 SVGEGT.

This clone was observed a few times. The chain links TRBV6-1 to TRBJ2-2, with D possibly TRBD2 on 5 matching bases. Per the germline V gene, CDR1 is MNHNS and CDR2 is SASEGT. Between the trimmed V and J ends, which lost 4 bases and 2 bases, there was a span of 14 bases. The CDR3 sequence is 16 residues long. CDR3 residues: CASSAPSSGNTGELFF. DNA for the CDR3: TGTGCCAGCAGTGCCCCGTCGAGCGGCAACACCGGGGAGCTGTTTTTT.

V usage is TRBV3-1 (or the pseudogene TRBV3-2) and J usage is TRBJ2-5; 8 bases map to TRBD2. V shed 3 bases and J 4 bases; nucleotides not matched to a gene: 7. CDR1 and CDR2 from the germline V gene are LGHDT and YNNKEL (reference sequence). This CDR3 is built from 15 residues. CDR3 residues: CASSHSGGAGETQYF. The DNA for the CDR3 is TGTGCCAGCAGCCACTCCGGGGGGGCCGGAGAGACCCAGTACTTC.

The CDR3 nucleotides read TGTGCCATCGGGGGGGGATTCGCTAACTATGGCTACACCTTC. Translation gives CAIGGGFANYGYTF. The V and J genes are TRBV10-3 and TRBJ1-2, with D possibly TRBD1 on 5 matching bases. V gave up 8 bases and J gave up 0 bases, with 13 bases separating them. The CDR3 covers 14 residues. Germline CDR1 reads ENHRY; CDR2 reads SYGVKD.

The rearrangement links TRBV6-5 to TRBJ2-3, with D possibly matching TRBD1 (5 bases). CDR1 is MNHEY, CDR2 SVGAGI, per germline. This CDR3 comprises 13 residues. Deletions cut 11 bases from V and 0 bases from J, with 12 bases between. CDR3 sequence reads: CAGAGPSTDTQYF. DNA for the CDR3: TGTGCCGGGGCCGGTCCTAGCACAGATACGCAGTATTTT.

The V gene is TRBV6-4, the J gene TRBJ1-6; D ambiguous. Germline V lookup: CDR1 MRHNA, CDR2 SNTAGT. CDR3 length equals 15 residues. V gave up 0 bases and J gave up 5 bases, with 8 bases separating them. CDR3 sequence reads: CASSDSSVNNSPLHF. The DNA for the CDR3 is TGTGCCAGCAGTGACTCCAGTGTAAATAATTCACCCCTCCACTTT.

The rearrangement joins TRBV27 to TRBJ1-6; D is ambiguous. V was shortened by 2 bases and J by 8 bases, with 13 bases between the two germline ends. The CDR3 totals 15 residues. The germline V gene has CDR1 MNHEY and CDR2 SMNVEV (reference sequence). The CDR3 protein is CASSLRVARDSPLHF. Here the CDR3 DNA reads TGTGCCAGCAGTTTAAGGGTCGCGAGGGATTCACCCCTCCACTTT.

The rearrangement links TRBV5-4 to TRBJ2-3, with 10 positions matching TRBD2. Germline V lookup: CDR1 SGHNT, CDR2 YYREEE (reference sequence). V dropped 2 bases and J dropped 4; count of bases not matched to a gene: 7. The CDR3 consists of 16 residues. CDR3 bases: TGTGCCAGCAGCTTATTTAGCGGGGGGCGGGCAGATACGCAGTATTTT. The encoded protein is CASSLFSGGRADTQYF.

The chain combines TRBV5-1 with TRBJ2-5, with TRBD2 identical over 10 bases. Trimming removed 4 bases from V and 1 base from J; junction bases left unmatched: 1. The CDR3 runs to 14 residues. Germline loops: CDR1 SGHRS, CDR2 YFSETQ. Written as DNA, the CDR3 is TGCGCCAGCAGCCTAGCGGGGGTCCAAGAGACCCAGTACTTC. Amino acid sequence: CASSLAGVQETQYF.

V and J are TRBV19 and TRBJ2-5; D possibly corresponds to TRBD2 (5 bases). CDR3 length: 12 residues. The ends were cut back, 5 bases at V and 5 bases at J, with 9 bases in the middle. CDR1 is LNHDA, CDR2 SQIVND, per germline (reference sequence). The DNA of the CDR3 is TGTGCCAGTAGTGACACTAGGGAGACCCAGTACTTC. It translates to CASSDTRETQYF.

V usage is TRBV5-8 and J usage is TRBJ2-7; D is possibly TRBD2 (5 bases). From germline, CDR1 is SGHTS and CDR2 YDEGEE. Trimming left V 3 bases short and J 6 bases short, with 19 bases between. This CDR3 contains 15 residues. The CDR3 region is CASSWESGRPSEQYF. CDR3 nucleotides: TGTGCCAGCAGCTGGGAGTCAGGACGCCCGAGCGAGCAGTACTTC.

The chain couples TRBV5-5 to TRBJ1-1; no firm D call. The CDR3 runs 12 residues. V lost 2 bases and J lost 1, with 3 bases in between. CDR1 SGHKS and CDR2 YYEKEE come from the germline V gene (reference sequence). DNA of the CDR3: TGTGCCAGCAGCTTCCAGAACACTGAAGCTTTCTTT. Amino acid sequence: CASSFQNTEAFF.

The chain employs TRBV2 and TRBJ2-1, with D perhaps TRBD1 (6 bases). Germline lookup yields CDR1 SNHLY and CDR2 FYNNEI. Trimming stripped 6 bases from V and 2 bases from J, with 11 bases between. This CDR3 comprises 14 residues. Here the CDR3 DNA reads TGTGCCAGCAGACCGGGACACCCCTACAATGAGCAGTTCTTC. Translated, it gives CASRPGHPYNEQFF.

The V call is TRBV3-1 (or the pseudogene TRBV3-2), the J call TRBJ2-3, with 8 positions matching TRBD2. This CDR3 spans 15 amino acids. Germline trimming cut 7 bases from V and 3 bases from J; bases unmatched to any gene: 9. Germline V gives CDR1 LGHDT, CDR2 YNNKEL (reference sequence). CDR3 sequence: CASTPTRGGTDTQYF. The DNA of the CDR3 is TGTGCCAGCACCCCGACCCGGGGGGGGACAGATACGCAGTATTTT.

The chain has TRBV3-1 (or the pseudogene TRBV3-2) and TRBJ2-7; 8 positions agree with TRBD1. Unmatched junction bases numbered 4, after V lost 0 bases and J lost 3 bases. Germline CDR1 LGHDT, CDR2 YNNKEL (reference sequence). CDR3 length equals 15 residues. The DNA of the CDR3 is TGTGCCAGCAGCCAAGATCTGGACAGGGACTACGAGCAGTACTTC. Translation: CASSQDLDRDYEQYF.

A few counts support this clone. The rearrangement joins TRBV10-3 to TRBJ2-2, with D possibly matching TRBD1 (5 bases). Germline V gene data show CDR1 as ENHRY and CDR2 as SYGVKD. The CDR3 extends over 14 amino acids. The germline V and J ends were trimmed by 10 bases and 4 bases, with 16 bases remaining between them. The CDR3 protein is CATQTARGTGELFF. For the CDR3, the DNA is TGTGCCACCCAGACAGCCCGAGGCACCGGGGAGCTGTTTTTT.

The V gene is TRBV6-5, the J gene TRBJ1-6; D call uncertain. The CDR3 covers 15 residues. Trimming cost V 2 bases and J 2 bases, with 7 bases left between them. CDR1 and CDR2 (germline): MNHEY, SVGAGI. CDR3 amino acids: CASSYTVPYNSPLHF. CDR3 nucleotide sequence: TGTGCCAGCAGTTACACTGTCCCCTATAATTCACCCCTCCACTTT.

V gene TRBV6-2 or TRBV6-3 combines with J gene TRBJ1-3; D call uncertain. Germline V gives CDR1 MNHEY, CDR2 SVGEGT. The V end was cut by 5 bases, the J end by 8 bases, with 10 bases between. The CDR3 runs to 12 residues. The CDR3 here is CASSEREHTIYF. The CDR3 DNA sequence: TGTGCCAGCAGTGAGAGGGAGCACACCATATATTTT.

This rearrangement joins TRBV5-1 to TRBJ1-1; tentative D call: TRBD1 (5 bases). Germline loops: CDR1 SGHRS, CDR2 YFSETQ. Trimming removed 2 bases at V and 4 bases at J, with 12 bases between. This CDR3 region has 14 residues. In DNA, the CDR3 is TGCGCCAGCAGCTTTAACTCCGGGGGCACTGAAGCTTTCTTT. Its protein is CASSFNSGGTEAFF.